This TCR beta chain originates from a study of blood T cell repertoires in COVID-19. Background on the study: The samples span acute and convalescent COVID-19 from the United States, Italy and Spain.

The CDR3 extends over 14 amino acids. Germline V gene lookup returns CDR1 DFQATT and CDR2 SNEGSKA (reference sequence). Between the trimmed V and J ends, which lost 3 bases and 3 bases, there was a span of 15 bases. Study processing details: Cell counts per sample came from amplifying reference gene primers. Data came from immunoSEQ multiplex PCR; TCRdb stores just in-frame clones and leaves some out. From that table come the V and J calls and clone size; the DNA was used to work out D and trimming. The repertoire holds under 550,000 clones, with approximately 90% as singletons. The TCR sequence derives from a man between 18 and 29 years old with COVID-19, enrolled during active disease. V and J are TRBV20-1 and TRBJ2-7; unclear D gene. Sample: peripheral blood. Written as DNA, the CDR3 is TGCAGTGCTAGTTGGGCAGCCAGAAGCTACGAGCAGTACTTC. It codes for CSASWAARSYEQYF.